The present T cell receptor beta chain was sequenced within a study of T cell responses to AZD1222 COVID-19 vaccine. General observations from the study: Reports indicate that nearly half of spike-specific TCRs are directed at unmutated variant regions. Baseline serology detected seropositivity in only six AZD1222 recipients. Sampling captured repertoires only after the peak T cell response.

The germline CDR1 and CDR2 sequences are LNHDA and SQIVND (reference sequence). The ends lost 6 bases at V and 0 bases at J; junction bases unmatched: 4. The CDR3 sequence is 15 residues long. The data were produced by immunoSEQ multiplex PCR, yet TCRdb's version contains in-frame clones alone and is incomplete. The sample has 85,000 or so clones; about 86% are singletons. A note on this clone: The antigen is unknown.

This sequence originates from an adult who received the AZD1222 COVID-19 vaccine. This material consisted of peripheral blood, taken 28 days after the second AZD1222 dose. The chain joins TRBV19 to TRBJ1-5, with 8 bases that match TRBD1. The CDR3 DNA sequence: TGTGCCAGTAGCCCGACAGGGGATAGCAATCAGCCCCAGCATTTT. Translation: CASSPTGDSNQPQHF.